The sequence of this T cell receptor beta chain was determined in a study of cytomegalovirus exposure and HLA in healthy donors. At the level of the study: A previous analysis identified about 110 million unique TCR beta sequences derived from around 200 million T cells. Study-level points and caveats: Over 15,000 TCR beta sequences were associated with HLA alleles at 0.05 false discovery rate in a later analysis. HLA-A and HLA-B allele assignments for most subjects were reportedly predicted accurately using TCR beta sequences.

Per germline, CDR1 SGHKS and CDR2 YYEKEE (reference sequence). The V gene end was trimmed by 0 bases and the J gene end by 8 bases; junction bases not matched to a gene: 7. The CDR3 consists of 14 residues. This clone has only a few counts. Its specificity is unknown. A multiplex PCR was run with 60 Vbeta primers and 13 Jbeta primers. The method was immunoSEQ multiplex PCR; TCRdb's version includes in-frame clones alone and lacks a portion of them. The sample contains more than 110,000 clones, around 80% of which appear only once. The J gene is TRBJ1-2, the V gene TRBV5-5; 7 positions match TRBD1. Sequencing was carried out using PBMCs. The clonotype comes from a female donor in good health and CMV-seronegative. DNA for the CDR3: TGTGCCAGCAGCTTGGTCAGGACAGGTCTCGGCTACACCTTC. Translation gives CASSLVRTGLGYTF.